A selection of T cell receptor beta chains follows, all from one sample in a study of shared clonotypes between healthy human individuals. The table came from immunoSEQ multiplex PCR; TCRdb's copy has only in-frame clones and leaves some out. Here the sample spans 550,000 to 800,000 clones, around two thirds being singletons. Input material: memory CD4+ T cells sorted from blood. The receptors originated from a woman in her 30s in good health. Both conserved end residues are part of each CDR3. D genes are given only for firm matches. Clone size appears in some rows only: once, few, many, or a class for an expanded clone.

V,size,J,D,CDR3,DNA
TRBV19,-,TRBJ2-1,TRBD2,CAISSGAYNEQFF,TGTGCCATATCTAGCGGGGCCTACAATGAGCAGTTCTTC
TRBV9,-,TRBJ1-5,-,CASNSGITSNQPQHF,TGTGCCAGCAATTCAGGGATCACTAGCAATCAGCCCCAGCATTTT
TRBV18,-,TRBJ2-3,TRBD2,CASRPGTSGTDTQYF,TGTGCCAGCCGACCGGGTACTAGCGGCACAGATACGCAGTATTTT
TRBV4-1,-,TRBJ2-5,-,CASSLGQQETQYF,TGCGCCAGCAGCCTTGGACAGCAAGAGACCCAGTACTTC
TRBV7-9,-,TRBJ1-5,-,CASSLEAVNQPQHF,TGTGCCAGCAGCTTAGAGGCGGTCAATCAGCCCCAGCATTTT
TRBV7-7,-,TRBJ2-1,TRBD2,CASSLGLAGGDNEQFF,TGTGCCAGCAGCTTGGGACTAGCGGGAGGCGACAATGAGCAGTTCTTC
TRBV19,once,TRBJ1-2,-,CASTQGFYGYTF,TGTGCCAGTACTCAGGGGTTCTATGGCTACACCTTC
TRBV11-2,-,TRBJ2-7,-,CASSPDRHYEQYF,TGTGCCAGCAGCCCGGACAGACACTACGAGCAGTACTTC
TRBV5-1,few,TRBJ1-5,-,CASSLEGSQPQHF,TGCGCCAGCAGCTTGGAGGGTAGTCAGCCCCAGCATTTT
TRBV27,-,TRBJ1-3,TRBD1,CASSLSGAGGSGNTIYF,TGTGCCAGCAGTTTATCCGGGGCAGGGGGCTCTGGAAACACCATATATTTT